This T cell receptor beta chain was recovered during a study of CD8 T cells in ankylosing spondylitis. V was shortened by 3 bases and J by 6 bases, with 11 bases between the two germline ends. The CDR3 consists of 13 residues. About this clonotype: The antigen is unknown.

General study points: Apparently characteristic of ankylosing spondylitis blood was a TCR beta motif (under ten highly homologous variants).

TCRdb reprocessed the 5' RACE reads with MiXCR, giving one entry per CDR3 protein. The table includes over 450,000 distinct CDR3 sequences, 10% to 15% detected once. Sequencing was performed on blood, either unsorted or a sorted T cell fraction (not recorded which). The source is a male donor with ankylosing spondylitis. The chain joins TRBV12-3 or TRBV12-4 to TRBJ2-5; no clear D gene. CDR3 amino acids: CASSLVITQTQYF. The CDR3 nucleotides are TGTGCCAGCAGTTTGGTCATCACCCAGACCCAGTACTTC.